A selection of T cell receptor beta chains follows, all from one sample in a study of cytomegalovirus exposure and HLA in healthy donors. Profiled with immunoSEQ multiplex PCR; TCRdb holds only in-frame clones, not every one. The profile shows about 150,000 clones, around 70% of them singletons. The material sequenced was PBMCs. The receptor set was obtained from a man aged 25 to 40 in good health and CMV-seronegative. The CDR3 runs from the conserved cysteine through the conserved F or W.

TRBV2 CASSPDRGYEQYF
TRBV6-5 CASSFGGATYEQYF
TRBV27 CAREDPGGKNIQYF
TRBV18 CASSPQGTPHNNSPLHF
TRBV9 CASSVATDTQYF
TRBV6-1 CASSETYTFNSPLHF
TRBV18 CASSRTGDPYGYTF
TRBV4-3 CASSQDRAGWAEAFF
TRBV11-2 CASRQGGTEAFF
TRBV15 CATSRFDRDNYGYTF
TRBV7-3 CASSRQGIDSPLHF
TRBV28 CASSPDREAYGYTF
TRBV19 CASSNPPGASGENEQFF
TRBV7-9 CASSPRGGSSYNEQFF
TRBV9 CASSVGGGFDTQYF
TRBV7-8 CASSQRRVQTGELFF
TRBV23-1 CASNPSGGCGEQYF
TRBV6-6 CASSPQGQPQHF
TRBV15 CATSRDRGGSPLNF
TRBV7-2 CASSDFGGRNEQYF
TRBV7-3 CASSTVAGGPQETQYF
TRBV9 CASSATSGGVGNEQFF
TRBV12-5 CASGRQGIPEAFF
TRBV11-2 CASSPRVTGDEQYF
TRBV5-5 CASSGTGDINQPQHF
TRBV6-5 CASSYDNPGQGVEQYF
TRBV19 CASSGDRGPQPQHF
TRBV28 CASSLTGNINQPQHF
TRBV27 CASSLDSQVAQYF
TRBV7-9 CASSRADTGLAGDTDTQYF
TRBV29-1 CSVTVPPYEQYF
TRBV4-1 CASSPYSGGGGYTF
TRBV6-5 CASRSSGSTGETQYF
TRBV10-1 CASSEVGLTPRPYEQYF
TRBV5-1 CASSLGTAKSYGYTF
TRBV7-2 CASSDTSGGAVTGELFF
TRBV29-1 CSVERQAGETQYF
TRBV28 CASSLSSGGSYEQYF
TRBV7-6 CASSPLLAGERDEQFF
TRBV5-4 CASSLGWDRGQETQYF
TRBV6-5 CASGLRQGKYNQPQHF
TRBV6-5 CASSGSGLGFHEQYF
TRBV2 CASSETAGGGADTQYF
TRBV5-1 CASRELAVITDTQYF
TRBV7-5 CVHCSRASGETHEQYF
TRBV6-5 CASSYGAEQYF
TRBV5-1 CASSSPDRGSYNEQFF
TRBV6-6 CASSYLTGGGRFF
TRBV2 CASSVGVGNQPQHF
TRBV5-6 CASSFGGWDGSNQPQHF
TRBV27 CASISSGGRYNEQFF
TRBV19 CASSIALAGSDEQYF
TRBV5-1 CASSNRDRVYNEQFF
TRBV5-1 CASSLGGDSSYEQYF
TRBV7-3 CASSPTSFPDTQYF
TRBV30 CAWSPVASWYTGELFF
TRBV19 CASSIAEGDEQFF
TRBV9 CASSSPGEQFF
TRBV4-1 CASSQEVGGALETQYF
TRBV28 CASSLSDTGELFF